Shown below are 23 T cell receptor beta chains from a single sample sequenced in a study of T cells in women clearing cervical HPV infection. This table comes from immunoSEQ multiplex PCR, and its TCRdb copy is limited to in-frame clones, with some not included. In total, the table holds some 20,000 clones. Sequenced sample: blood buffy coat. All receptors come from a woman aged 18-70 years with a cervical HPV16 infection that either progressed to CIN3+ or cleared (not recorded which).

For this clone: The read terminates 3 residues before the CDR3 end, so the remaining end is supplied by the germline J gene. The chain combines TRBV2 with TRBJ1-6; TRBD1 agrees at 7 bases. The CDR3 spans 14 residues. J was trimmed by 7 bases and V by 9 bases; bases with no gene match: 9. The germline CDR1 and CDR2 sequences are SNHLY and FYNNEI. CDR3 bases read: TGTGCCAGAGCCGAACAGGGGTCCAATTCACCC. Residues: CARAEQGSNSP. The whole CDR3 protein reads CARAEQGSNSPLHF. The variable domain in full, with the rest retrieved from reference TRBV2 and TRBJ1-6, is EPEVTQTPSHQVTQMGQEVILRCVPISNHLYFYWYRQILGQKVEFLVSFYNNEISEKSEIFDDQFSVERPDGSNFTLKIRSTKLEDSAMYFCARAEQGSNSPLHFGNGTRLTVT.

In the case of this clone: The read ends 3 residues shy of where the CDR3 ends; the end is completed using the germline J gene. The chain couples TRBV20-1 to TRBJ2-5; D may be TRBD1 (6 bases). Trimming removed 3 bases from V and 2 bases from J, with 10 bases in between. The CDR3 loop spans 13 amino acids. Germline V gene data show CDR1 as DFQATT and CDR2 as SNEGSKA (reference sequence). CDR3 DNA, as far as it was read: TGCAGTGCTAGGGGGGCCTCACAAGAGACC. This codes for CSARGASQET. The complete CDR3 sequence is CSARGASQETQYF.

Concerning this clone itself: The read terminates 3 residues ahead of where the CDR3 ends, so the germline J gene completes it. Other DNA sequences in the sample encode the same CDR3. The chain carries TRBV7-6 and TRBJ2-2; the match to TRBD1 covers 8 bases. CDR1 is SGHVS, CDR2 FNYEAQ, per germline. Unmatched junction bases numbered 13, after V lost 3 bases and J lost 7 bases. The CDR3 covers 17 residues. CDR3 DNA, as far as it was read: TGTGCCAGCAGCTTTCCCCCCGGGACAGGCGGAAACGGGGAG. Translation gives CASSFPPGTGGNGE. The whole CDR3 sequence is CASSFPPGTGGNGELFF. The full variable domain, completed using reference TRBV7-6 and TRBJ2-2, is GAGVSQSPRYKVTKRGQDVALRCDPISGHVSLYWYRQALGQGPEFLTYFNYEAQQDKSGLPNDRFSAERPEGSISTLTIQRTEQRDSAMYRCASSFPPGTGGNGELFFGEGSRLTVL.

The CDR3 loop reads CASSMSFGGTNTEAFF. Incomplete CDR3 DNA: TGTGCCAGTAGTATGAGTTTTGGGGGGACGAACACTGAA. The chain employs TRBV19 and TRBJ1-1; tentatively, D is TRBD1 (5 bases). Sequencing ends 3 residues short of the CDR3 end; the germline J gene provides the rest. The V end lost 3 bases, the J end lost 1 base, and 15 bases lay between the germline ends. The V gene's germline CDR1 is LNHDA and CDR2 SQIVND (reference sequence). The CDR3 runs to 16 residues.

On this clone itself: The CDR3 end is not reached by the read, which stops 3 residues before it; the germline J gene fills it in. The genes are TRBV28 and TRBJ2-1, with 8 bases identical to TRBD2. Germline-derived CDR1 and CDR2 are MDHEN and SYDVKM. The CDR3 contains 16 residues. Trimming took 6 bases from V and 0 from J; bases not matched to a gene: 7. CDR3 region: CASRLGGGSSYNEQFF. The CDR3 bases that were read are TGTGCCAGCAGACTCGGCGGGGGGAGCTCCTACAATGAG. Drawing the rest from reference TRBV28 and TRBJ2-1, the complete variable domain is DVKVTQSSRYLVKRTGEKVFLECVQDMDHENMFWYRQDPGLGLRLIYFSYDVKMKEKGDIPEGYSVSREKKERFSLILESASTNQTSMYLCASRLGGGSSYNEQFFGPGTRLTVL.

This clone registers medium-sized by frequency. CDR3 region: CASRKTSGGLPEQYF. CDR3 bases read: TGTGCCAGCAGAAAAACTAGCGGGGGGCTCCCCGAG. The V gene is TRBV2, the J gene TRBJ2-7; 12 bases are shared with TRBD2. The sequence runs out 3 residues before the end of the CDR3; the remainder is reconstructed from the germline J gene. The CDR3 has 15 amino acids. Unmatched junction bases numbered 9, after V lost 6 bases and J lost 6 bases. Germline V gene lookup returns CDR1 SNHLY and CDR2 FYNNEI.

Comments on this clone: The read stops 3 residues short of the end of the CDR3; the missing end is completed from the germline J gene. The chain joins TRBV6-2 or TRBV6-3 to TRBJ2-7; 7 nucleotides align to TRBD1. The CDR3 contains 15 residues. Trimming cost V 6 bases and J 0 bases; bases outside gene matches: 8. Germline assignment: CDR1 MNHEY and CDR2 SVGEGT. The sequenced CDR3 bases are TGTGCCAGCAGGAAGGCGACAGGGAGCTCCTACGAG. Amino acids: CASRKATGSSYE. From start to end, the CDR3 is CASRKATGSSYEQYF.

Remarks on this clone: The read finishes 3 residues shy of the CDR3 end, and the germline J gene is used to complete it. V gene TRBV30 combines with J gene TRBJ1-2, with TRBD1 as a possible D gene (5 bases). The length of the CDR3 is 14 residues. The V end lost 0 bases, the J end lost 5 bases, and 13 bases lay between the germline ends. CDR1 GTSNPN and CDR2 SVGIG come from the germline V gene (reference sequence). The CDR3 here is CAWSVKQVPYGYTF. The sequenced CDR3 bases are TGTGCCTGGAGTGTCAAACAGGTCCCTTATGGC.

Partial CDR3 DNA: TGTGCCAGCAGCTTTTGGGCAGGGGCGAACTATGGC. Its translation: CASSFWAGANYG. The full CDR3 protein reads CASSFWAGANYGYTF. This sequence joins TRBV7-2 and TRBJ1-2; D may be TRBD1 (6 bases). The CDR3 end is not reached by the read, which stops 3 residues before it; the germline J gene fills it in. Germline loops: CDR1 SGHTA, CDR2 FQGNSA. The ends were cut back, 3 bases at V and 2 bases at J, with 13 bases in the middle. The CDR3 covers 15 residues. Looking up the rest from reference TRBV7-2 and TRBJ1-2 gives the full variable domain: GAGVSQSPSNKVTEKGKDVELRCDPISGHTALYWYRQSLGQGLEFLIYFQGNSAPDKSGLPSDRFSAERTGGSVSTLTIQRTQQEDSAVYLCASSFWAGANYGYTFGSGTRLTVV.

On this clone itself: Sequencing ends 3 residues short of the CDR3 end; the germline J gene provides the rest. The rearrangement links TRBV2 to TRBJ1-2; TRBD1 matches 7 bases. Per germline, CDR1 SNHLY and CDR2 FYNNEI. This CDR3 is 13 amino acids long. The CDR3 spells CASRRQGLSDYTF. CDR3 DNA, as far as it was read: TGTGCCAGCAGAAGACAGGGTTTATCCGAC.

A note on this clone: Read sequence stops 3 residues before the CDR3 end, and the germline J gene provides the missing end. The rearrangement links TRBV30 to TRBJ2-7, with 7 bases matching TRBD1. The germline gives CDR1 GTSNPN, CDR2 SVGIG (reference sequence). With V trimmed by 3 bases and J by 0 bases, 8 bases remained unmatched. The CDR3 loop spans 15 amino acids. The covered CDR3 bases are TGTGCCTGGAGGATTGGACAGGCCGACTCCTACGAG. Its protein product is CAWRIGQADSYE. The CDR3 in its entirety is CAWRIGQADSYEQYF.

On this clone: Read data end 3 residues before the CDR3 end; the end is taken from the germline J gene. The gene calls are TRBV6-1 and TRBJ2-7; tentative D call: TRBD1 (5 bases). Germline loops: CDR1 MNHNS, CDR2 SASEGT. The CDR3 length is 14 residues. Trimming pared 2 bases from V and 5 bases from J, leaving 13 bases between. This chain's CDR3 is CASSETWTRDEQYF. The CDR3 DNA, read in part, is TGTGCCAGCAGTGAAACATGGACCAGGGACGAG.

Points on this clone: The read halts 3 residues ahead of the CDR3 end, with the missing end drawn from the germline J gene. The gene calls are TRBV10-3 and TRBJ1-3; no definite D call. Trimming pared 3 bases from V and 3 bases from J, leaving 15 bases between. Germline V gene data show CDR1 as ENHRY and CDR2 as SYGVKD. This CDR3 comprises 16 residues. The CDR3 is CAISEPKGLGGNTIYF. The CDR3 bases that were read are TGTGCCATCAGTGAACCGAAGGGTTTGGGTGGAAACACC.

About this clone itself: The read is 3 residues too short to cover the CDR3 end, so that end is filled in from the germline J gene. The rearrangement links TRBV12-5 to TRBJ2-1; 9 bases are shared with TRBD1. CDR1 and CDR2 from the germline V gene are LGHNT and FRNRAP. This CDR3 has 16 amino acids. The trim removed 0 bases at V and 7 bases at J, leaving 7 bases unmatched. CDR3 amino acids: CASGLVTNRGRNEQFF. The covered CDR3 bases are TGTGCTAGTGGTTTGGTAACCAACAGGGGGCGTAATGAG. Looking up the rest from reference TRBV12-5 and TRBJ2-1 gives the full variable domain: DARVTQTPRHKVTEMGQEVTMRCQPILGHNTVFWYRQTMMQGLELLAYFRNRAPLDDSGMPKDRFSAEMPDATLATLKIQPSEPRDSAVYFCASGLVTNRGRNEQFFGPGTRLTVL.

Details on this clone: From the germline J gene comes the end of the CDR3, since the read stops 3 residues before it. The chain couples TRBV11-2 to TRBJ1-4; 9 bases are shared with TRBD1. The CDR3 has 14 amino acids. Germline loops: CDR1 SGHAT, CDR2 FQNNGV. CDR3 loop: CASSFRTGDSPLFF. CDR3 bases read: TGTGCCAGCAGCTTTCGGACAGGGGATTCACCA. Supplemented by reference TRBV11-2 and TRBJ1-4, the full variable domain reads EAGVAQSPRYKIIEKRQSVAFWCNPISGHATLYWYQQILGQGPKLLIQFQNNGVVDDSQLPKDRFSAERLKGVDSTLKIQPAKLEDSAVYLCASSFRTGDSPLFFGSGTQLSVL.

About this clone itself: The read ends 3 residues before the CDR3 terminus; that terminus is restored from the germline J gene. The V and J genes are TRBV19 and TRBJ2-5, with D perhaps matching TRBD1 or TRBD2 (6 bases each). Trimming stripped 8 bases from V and 4 bases from J, with 20 bases between. Germline V CDR1 and CDR2: LNHDA, SQIVND (reference sequence). This CDR3 comprises 15 residues. This chain's CDR3 is CASGGGGIGGETQYF. The sequenced CDR3 bases are TGTGCCAGTGGCGGAGGAGGGATAGGGGGAGAGACC.

In regard to this clone: The CDR3 end lies 3 residues beyond the end of the read and is filled in from the germline J gene. The chain is built from TRBV2 and TRBJ1-2, with D perhaps TRBD1 (5 bases). CDR3 length: 16 amino acids. Germline V gene lookup returns CDR1 SNHLY and CDR2 FYNNEI. Trimming stripped 0 bases from V and 4 bases from J, with 15 bases between. CDR3 bases read: TGTGCCAGCAGTGAAGCGCTTGGAAGGGGTGGCTATGGC. Amino acid sequence: CASSEALGRGGYG. The whole CDR3 sequence is CASSEALGRGGYGYTF.

As to this clone: The read comes to an end 3 residues before the CDR3 does, leaving the germline J gene to fill in the end. This chain joins TRBV10-3 and TRBJ1-4, with TRBD1 identical over 7 bases. Trimming took 2 bases from V and 6 from J; bases not matched to a gene: 6. Germline-derived CDR1 and CDR2 are ENHRY and SYGVKD. CDR3 size: 15 residues. The CDR3 bases that were read are TGTGCCATCAGTGAGATGCAGGGGACAGATGAAAAA. Its translation is CAISEMQGTDEK. In full, the CDR3 reads CAISEMQGTDEKLFF.

With regard to this clone: The read comes to an end 3 residues before the CDR3 does, leaving the germline J gene to fill in the end. This chain uses TRBV12-3 or TRBV12-4 with TRBJ2-5; TRBD2 might be the D (5 bases). The V end lost 8 bases, the J end lost 5 bases, and 9 bases lay between the germline ends. CDR3 size: 11 residues. The CDR3 bases that were read are TGTGCCAGCTCCCCGGGGGAGACC. Amino acid sequence: CASSPGET. The full CDR3 protein is CASSPGETQYF.

Points on this clone: The sequenced fragment ends 3 residues before the CDR3 boundary, so the rest is inferred from the germline J gene. The chain is built from TRBV30 and TRBJ1-6, with no clear D. V lost 2 bases to trimming and J lost 6 bases, with 8 bases between them. This CDR3 has 13 residues. The germline V gene has CDR1 GTSNPN and CDR2 SVGIG (reference sequence). The DNA read from the CDR3 is TGTGCCTGGAGTAATACTCCTAATTCACCC. Translating gives CAWSNTPNSP. The complete CDR3 sequence is CAWSNTPNSPLHF.

As for this clone: The read ends 3 residues before the CDR3 terminus; that terminus is restored from the germline J gene. This chain links TRBV28 with TRBJ2-7, with D tentatively TRBD1 (7 bases). Germline loops: CDR1 MDHEN, CDR2 SYDVKM. Trimming shortened V by 10 bases and J by 3 bases, and 22 bases separated the two germline ends. The CDR3 sequence is 15 residues long. The CDR3 bases that were read are TGTGCCAACAGCTCCCTCGGGGGACAGAACTACGAG. This encodes CANSSLGGQNYE. The full CDR3 is CANSSLGGQNYEQYF. The variable domain in full, with the rest retrieved from reference TRBV28 and TRBJ2-7, is DVKVTQSSRYLVKRTGEKVFLECVQDMDHENMFWYRQDPGLGLRLIYFSYDVKMKEKGDIPEGYSVSREKKERFSLILESASTNQTSMYLCANSSLGGQNYEQYFGPGTRLTVT.

A note on this clone: The CDR3 end is not reached by the read, which stops 3 residues before it; the germline J gene fills it in. This sequence joins TRBV20-1 and TRBJ2-1, with TRBD2 matching over 10 bases. J was trimmed by 9 bases and V by 0 bases; bases with no gene match: 11. CDR3 size: 16 residues. Germline V gene lookup returns CDR1 DFQATT and CDR2 SNEGSKA (reference sequence). The CDR3 sequence is CSARDRSGRAWGEQFF. The DNA read from the CDR3 is TGCAGTGCTAGAGATAGGAGCGGGAGGGCCTGGGGTGAG.

In the case of this clone: The read stops 3 residues short of the end of the CDR3; the missing end is completed from the germline J gene. The chain is built from TRBV7-2 and TRBJ2-1, with D maybe TRBD1 (6 bases). V lost 5 bases, J lost 0 bases, and 11 bases lay in between. The CDR3 has 15 residues. Germline V lookup: CDR1 SGHTA, CDR2 FQGNSA. The CDR3 sequence is CASSADSSSYNEQFF. The DNA read from the CDR3 is TGTGCCAGCAGCGCGGACAGCAGCTCCTACAATGAG.